These T cell receptor beta chains were read from a single sample in a study of long-term antiretroviral therapy in people with HIV. Measured with immunoSEQ multiplex PCR; TCRdb has only the in-frame clones, and not every one. The table lists tens of thousands of clones, 90% to 95% of them singletons. The input for sequencing was unsorted PBMCs, taken roughly 7.1 years after starting antiretroviral therapy. These receptors originate from a man aged 45-65 years with HIV. Each CDR3 is given with its conserved first and last residue. D genes are given only for firm matches. Size is stated for part of the rows, as once, few or many counts, or as a class when the clone is expanded.

>14|.|TRBV6-5|TRBJ2-1|.
CATLSHTGGNEQFF
TGTGCCACCCTAAGCCATACCGGGGGCAATGAGCAGTTCTTC
>14|.|TRBV7-9|TRBJ2-2|.
CASRGDGETGELFF
TGTGCCAGCAGAGGGGATGGGGAAACCGGGGAGCTGTTTTTT
>13|.|TRBV2|TRBJ1-2|.
CASSEDRNYGYTF
TGTGCCAGCAGTGAGGACAGAAACTATGGCTACACCTTC
>15|.|TRBV5-1|TRBJ1-3|.
CASRESGYSGNTIYF
TGCGCCAGCAGGGAATCGGGGTACTCTGGAAACACCATATATTTT
>14|TRBD2|TRBV5-8|TRBJ2-7|.
CASSLGSGGALPYF
TGTGCCAGCAGCTTGGGCAGCGGGGGGGCTTTGCCGTACTTC
>16|TRBD1|TRBV4-3|TRBJ2-7|.
CASSPGTGMFSYEQYF
TGCGCCAGCAGCCCCGGGACAGGGATGTTCTCCTACGAGCAGTACTTC
>17|.|TRBV4-2|TRBJ2-6|.
CASSQLGMDGPPNVLTF
TGTGCCAGCAGCCAGCTGGGGATGGACGGACCCCCCAACGTCCTGACTTTC
>14|.|TRBV27|TRBJ2-3|.
CASSQWDSGDTQYF
TGTGCCAGCAGTCAGTGGGACTCAGGGGATACGCAGTATTTT
>16|TRBD2|TRBV4-3|TRBJ2-7|.
CASSHGTSGGSYEQYF
TGCGCCAGCAGCCACGGTACTAGCGGGGGGTCCTACGAGCAGTACTTC
>14|.|TRBV5-1|TRBJ1-2|.
CASSQGDVGYGYTF
TGCGCCAGCAGCCAGGGAGACGTGGGTTATGGCTACACCTTC
>14|.|TRBV19|TRBJ1-2|.
CASRRREGNYGYTF
TGTGCCAGTAGACGGCGGGAAGGGAACTATGGCTACACCTTC
>18|TRBD2|TRBV7-2|TRBJ2-2|.
CASSPRLAGGLGTGELFF
TGTGCCAGCAGCCCCAGACTAGCGGGGGGGCTGGGCACCGGGGAGCTGTTTTTT
>15|.|TRBV6-4|TRBJ2-3|few
CASSDSEGGTDTQYF
TGTGCCAGCAGTGACTCTGAGGGGGGCACAGATACGCAGTATTTT
>18|TRBD1|TRBV7-9|TRBJ2-1|.
CASSTYGGQGADYNEQFF
TGTGCCAGCAGCACCTACGGTGGACAGGGGGCAGACTACAATGAGCAGTTCTTC
>12|.|TRBV29-1|TRBJ2-7|.
CSVGVSSYEQYF
TGCAGCGTTGGAGTCTCTTCCTACGAGCAGTACTTC
>15|TRBD1|TRBV6-5|TRBJ1-1|.
CASSYGTGGNTEAFF
TGTGCCAGCAGTTACGGGACAGGGGGCAACACTGAAGCTTTCTTT